Listed below are T cell receptor beta chains from one sample, sequenced in a study of blood T cell repertoires in COVID-19. This table comes from immunoSEQ multiplex PCR, and its TCRdb copy is limited to in-frame clones, with some not included. The sample holds 110,000 to 150,000 clones, roughly 82% seen once. Input material: peripheral blood. The receptors were sampled from a man aged 55 to 70 with active or convalescent COVID-19. The CDR3 runs from the conserved cysteine through the conserved F or W. Each record gives: D gene, clone size, J gene, V gene, CDR3 length, CDR3 protein, CDR3 DNA. D genes are given only for firm matches. Rows give clone size only sometimes, using once, few, many, or a class for an expanded clone.

D: TRBD2
size: .
J: TRBJ2-2
V: TRBV24-1
length: 19
CDR3: CATAAPGLAGGPWTGELFF
DNA: TGTGCCACGGCGGCTCCGGGACTAGCGGGAGGGCCTTGGACCGGGGAGCTGTTTTTT

D: .
size: .
J: TRBJ1-2
V: TRBV6-5
length: 15
CDR3: CASSKAVGGGYGYTF
DNA: TGTGCCAGCAGCAAGGCCGTGGGGGGGGGCTACGGCTACACCTTC

D: .
size: medium-sized
J: TRBJ1-5
V: TRBV12-5
length: 13
CDR3: CASGTGSNQPQHF
DNA: TGTGCTAGTGGCACAGGGAGCAATCAGCCCCAGCATTTT

D: TRBD1
size: .
J: TRBJ2-2
V: TRBV29-1
length: 14
CDR3: CSVEGQGVTGELFF
DNA: TGCAGCGTTGAGGGGCAGGGGGTCACCGGGGAGCTGTTTTTT

D: .
size: .
J: TRBJ1-3
V: TRBV12-2
length: 20
CDR3: CASRLVSGGADHSSGNTIYF
DNA: TGTGCAAGTCGCTTAGTCTCCGGGGGGGCAGACCACTCCTCTGGAAACACCATATATTTT

D: TRBD1
size: .
J: TRBJ2-3
V: TRBV5-8
length: 15
CDR3: CASSLGTGSEDTQYF
DNA: TGTGCCAGCAGCTTGGGGACAGGGTCGGAAGATACGCAGTATTTT

D: .
size: .
J: TRBJ2-4
V: TRBV29-1
length: 13
CDR3: CSALIGGTNIQYF
DNA: TGCAGCGCCCTAATAGGCGGCACGAACATTCAGTACTTC

D: TRBD1
size: once
J: TRBJ1-2
V: TRBV11-2
length: 14
CDR3: CASSALGGSYGYTF
DNA: TGTGCCAGCAGCGCGCTAGGGGGCTCCTATGGCTACACCTTC

D: .
size: .
J: TRBJ2-5
V: TRBV24-1
length: 18
CDR3: CATSDFGQSRMGEETQYF
DNA: TGTGCCACCAGTGATTTTGGACAGTCCAGGATGGGGGAAGAGACCCAGTACTTC

D: .
size: .
J: TRBJ2-5
V: TRBV15
length: 13
CDR3: CATSRTGRETQYF
DNA: TGTGCCACCAGCAGGACAGGTAGAGAGACCCAGTACTTC

D: .
size: .
J: TRBJ1-2
V: TRBV20-1
length: 14
CDR3: CSASYPSGSFGYTF
DNA: TGCAGTGCTAGTTACCCATCGGGAAGTTTTGGCTACACCTTC

D: .
size: .
J: TRBJ2-2
V: TRBV19
length: 16
CDR3: CASSRAASANTGELFF
DNA: TGTGCCAGTAGCAGGGCGGCGTCGGCGAACACCGGGGAGCTGTTTTTT

D: TRBD1
size: .
J: TRBJ2-1
V: TRBV9
length: 15
CDR3: CASSGAGTGGHEQFF
DNA: TGTGCCAGCAGCGGCGCCGGGACAGGGGGGCATGAGCAGTTCTTC

D: .
size: few
J: TRBJ1-4
V: TRBV11-3
length: 13
CDR3: CASSRLTNEKLFF
DNA: TGTGCCAGCAGCCGTTTGACTAATGAAAAACTGTTTTTT

D: .
size: .
J: TRBJ2-3
V: TRBV18
length: 17
CDR3: CASSLAAVGTSTDTQYF
DNA: TGTGCCAGCTCACTAGCGGCTGTAGGAACTAGCACAGATACGCAGTATTTT

D: .
size: .
J: TRBJ1-5
V: TRBV4-1
length: 14
CDR3: CASSQDADSQPQHF
DNA: TGCGCCAGCAGCCAAGATGCGGATAGTCAGCCCCAGCATTTT

D: .
size: .
J: TRBJ1-2
V: TRBV19
length: 14
CDR3: CASSAGLSNYGYTF
DNA: TGTGCCAGTAGTGCAGGGTTATCTAACTATGGCTACACCTTC

D: TRBD1
size: .
J: TRBJ2-6
V: TRBV27
length: 19
CDR3: CASSPRQGLSLAGANVLTF
DNA: TGTGCCAGCAGTCCAAGACAGGGTTTAAGTTTAGCTGGGGCCAACGTCCTGACTTTC

D: .
size: .
J: TRBJ1-3
V: TRBV30
length: 12
CDR3: CAWRARRDTIYF
DNA: TGTGCCTGGAGGGCCCGTCGGGACACCATATATTTT

D: .
size: few
J: TRBJ1-2
V: TRBV6-1
length: 15
CDR3: CASSEALSLSSGYTF
DNA: TGTGCCAGCAGTGAAGCGCTTTCCCTATCGTCGGGCTACACCTTC

D: TRBD1
size: .
J: TRBJ1-1
V: TRBV19
length: 15
CDR3: CASIGTGMSYTEAFF
DNA: TGTGCCAGTATCGGGACAGGGATGTCTTACACTGAAGCTTTCTTT

D: .
size: once
J: TRBJ1-2
V: TRBV7-2
length: 14
CDR3: CASSFPQENYGYTF
DNA: TGTGCCAGCAGCTTCCCACAGGAAAACTATGGCTACACCTTC

D: TRBD1
size: .
J: TRBJ1-4
V: TRBV9
length: 15
CDR3: CASSRGTGFDEKLFF
DNA: TGTGCCAGCAGCAGAGGGACAGGGTTTGATGAAAAACTGTTTTTT

D: TRBD1
size: .
J: TRBJ1-1
V: TRBV18
length: 13
CDR3: CASSLDRDTEAFF
DNA: TGTGCCAGCTCACTTGACAGGGACACTGAAGCTTTCTTT

D: .
size: .
J: TRBJ2-3
V: TRBV19
length: 14
CDR3: CASLSGDSTDTQYF
DNA: TGTGCCAGCCTTAGCGGTGATAGCACAGATACGCAGTATTTT

D: .
size: .
J: TRBJ2-5
V: TRBV7-9
length: 15
CDR3: CASSWEEGVQETQYF
DNA: TGTGCCAGCAGCTGGGAAGAGGGGGTCCAAGAGACCCAGTACTTC

D: TRBD2
size: once
J: TRBJ2-5
V: TRBV5-8
length: 13
CDR3: CASSRGGLQTQYF
DNA: TGTGCCAGCAGCCGGGGGGGGCTACAGACCCAGTACTTC

D: .
size: .
J: TRBJ1-3
V: TRBV6-5
length: 14
CDR3: CASSSTGSGNTIYF
DNA: TGTGCCAGCAGTTCGACAGGCTCTGGAAACACCATATATTTT

D: TRBD1
size: .
J: TRBJ1-5
V: TRBV30
length: 14
CDR3: CAWSSGQGNQPQHF
DNA: TGTGCCTGGAGTTCGGGACAGGGCAATCAGCCCCAGCATTTT